This T cell receptor beta chain was documented in a study of blood T cells in healthy people across ages. Germline CDR1 SQVTM, CDR2 ANQGSEA. Between the trimmed V and J ends, which lost 4 bases and 3 bases, there was a span of 9 bases. This CDR3 is built from 12 residues. General study findings and limits: More naive CD4+ cells and higher diversity were found in long-lived than in aged donors.

A second PCR of 7 to 11 cycles used a sample-barcoded 5' primer and a J-beta primer mix. TCRdb itself ran the 5' RACE reads through MiXCR, one entry per CDR3 protein. The repertoire holds roughly 720,000 distinct CDR3 sequences, roughly 53% seen once, with roughly 40% in the top ten. Of note for this clonotype: Its specificity is unknown.

V and J are TRBV29-1 and TRBJ1-1, with a possible D match to TRBD1 (6 bases). Sequenced input: blood. The receptor was derived from a man older than 75 in good health. The CDR3 loop reads CSVGQADTEAFF. CDR3 DNA sequence: TGCAGCGTTGGACAGGCAGACACTGAAGCTTTCTTT.